Below, 23 T cell receptor beta chains from the same sample are listed, as sequenced in a study of T cell repertoires in cytomegalovirus infection (dated 2019 in TCRdb). These receptors have no known antigen. Sequencing was carried out with an Illumina HiSeq 1500. TCRdb took the public reads, trimmed them with fastp at Q25, ran MiXCR for clone calling and kept in-frame beta chains. Each entry is one CDR3 protein sequence, shown with its most common DNA and genes. The sample has under 500,000 distinct CDR3 sequences on record, approximately 46% of them singletons. In total, the top ten clones hold around 45% of the sample. The sample's treatment or condition label, in plain terms: in vitro stimulation with specific CMV peptide epitopes to enrich CMV-specific T cells. Here the sequenced sample was cultured PBMCs, taken from culture after CMV antigen stimulation. The receptors stem from a human donor in good health (CMV status not recorded). Some clones in this sample may be carry-over from other donors' samples.

In its sample, this clonotype was seen a few times. The genes are TRBV7-2 and TRBJ2-2, with D perhaps given as TRBD1 or TRBD2 (5 bases each). Trimming removed 5 bases at V and 7 bases at J, with 11 bases between. The germline CDR1 and CDR2 sequences are SGHTA and FQGNSA. The CDR3 runs 13 residues. The CDR3 DNA reads TGTGCCAGCAGCCCCAGTGGGGGCGGGGAGCTGTTTTTT. This gives the protein CASSPSGGGELFF.

The DNA of the CDR3 is TGCGCCAGCAGCGCTGGACGGGCCAGGATTAGCACAGATACGCAGTATTTT. This translates into CASSAGRARISTDTQYF. The chain recombines TRBV4-1 with TRBJ2-3, with no clear D. The V end was cut by 5 bases, the J end by 0 bases, with 18 bases between. Germline V gene sequence: CDR1 MGHRA, CDR2 YSYEKL. This CDR3 has 17 amino acids.

The genes are TRBV12-3 or TRBV12-4 and TRBJ1-3; no clear D gene. CDR3 length: 12 residues. V lost 4 bases and J 6 bases, leaving 7 bases between the germline ends. The chain's CDR3 is CASSSSSNTIYF. In DNA, the CDR3 is TGTGCCAGCAGTTCCTCCTCAAACACCATATATTTT.

The chain combines TRBV23-1 with TRBJ2-3; perhaps D is TRBD1 or TRBD2 (5 bases each). TRBV23-1 qualifies as an ORF whose function is uncertain. Trimming removed 8 bases at V and 6 bases at J, with 30 bases between. The CDR3 runs to 18 residues. CDR3 in amino acids: CASHLLPTGTSPGDTQYF. In DNA form, the CDR3 reads TGCGCCAGCCACCTTCTCCCGACGGGGACCTCCCCGGGGGATACGCAGTATTTT.

The chain recombines TRBV4-2 with TRBJ2-7, with D uncertain. The CDR3 loop spans 15 amino acids. Germline V gene sequence: CDR1 LGHNA, CDR2 YNFKEQ. V gave up 0 bases and J gave up 0 bases, with 9 bases separating them. The CDR3 bases are TGTGCCAGCAGCCAAGAGGTCCGTAGCTCCTACGAGCAGTACTTC. This translates into CASSQEVRSSYEQYF.

The chain links TRBV4-3 to TRBJ2-3, with 8 bases matching TRBD2. Germline loops: CDR1 LGHNA, CDR2 YSLEER. J gave up 5 bases and V 2 bases, and 9 bases lay outside the gene matches. The CDR3 covers 16 residues. The chain's CDR3 is CASSQTSGGGVDTQYF. CDR3 DNA: TGCGCCAGCAGCCAAACTAGCGGAGGGGGAGTAGATACGCAGTATTTT.

V and J are TRBV28 and TRBJ2-7, with D unclear. The CDR3 runs 13 residues. Germline-derived CDR1 and CDR2 are MDHEN and SYDVKM. V was trimmed by 7 bases and J by 2 bases, leaving 12 bases between them. The CDR3 DNA is TGTGCCAGCACCGTGGACCAGACCTACGAGCAGTACTTC. The encoded protein is CASTVDQTYEQYF. Looking up the rest from reference TRBV28 and TRBJ2-7 gives the full variable domain: DVKVTQSSRYLVKRTGEKVFLECVQDMDHENMFWYRQDPGLGLRLIYFSYDVKMKEKGDIPEGYSVSREKKERFSLILESASTNQTSMYLCASTVDQTYEQYFGPGTRLTVT.

The chain combines TRBV28 with TRBJ2-2; maybe TRBD1 (6 bases). The germline V and J ends were trimmed by 5 bases and 11 bases, with 15 bases remaining between them. The CDR3 length is 13 residues. CDR1 MDHEN and CDR2 SYDVKM come from the germline V gene. The CDR3 DNA reads TGTGCCAGCAGTGCCGGGACACCCAGAGAGCTGTTTTTT. It translates to CASSAGTPRELFF.

The chain employs TRBV12-3 or TRBV12-4 and TRBJ2-1; the match to TRBD2 covers 8 bases. The CDR3 length is 13 residues. Unmatched junction bases numbered 7, after V lost 7 bases and J lost 8 bases. CDR3 amino acids: CASISGGRDEQFF. The CDR3 DNA is TGTGCCAGCATCAGCGGGGGTAGAGATGAGCAGTTCTTC.

The chain couples TRBV28 to TRBJ1-4, with D uncertain. V was clipped by 5 bases and J by 0 bases, with 7 bases between them. CDR1 is MDHEN, CDR2 SYDVKM, per germline. The CDR3 has 14 amino acids. The DNA of the CDR3 is TGTGCCAGCAGTCCTCCTCCAACTAATGAAAAACTGTTTTTT. The encoded protein is CASSPPPTNEKLFF. The full variable domain, rest sourced from reference TRBV28 and TRBJ1-4, is DVKVTQSSRYLVKRTGEKVFLECVQDMDHENMFWYRQDPGLGLRLIYFSYDVKMKEKGDIPEGYSVSREKKERFSLILESASTNQTSMYLCASSPPPTNEKLFFGSGTQLSVL.

This chain joins TRBV15 and TRBJ2-2; D is ambiguous. The CDR3 extends over 12 amino acids. The germline V gene encodes CDR1 LNHNV and CDR2 YYDKDF (reference sequence). Trimming left V 3 bases short and J 7 bases short, with 6 bases between. The CDR3 loop is CATSRSNGELFF. CDR3 nucleotides: TGTGCCACCAGCAGGTCCAACGGGGAGCTGTTTTTT.

This CDR3 reads CASSRSTGWDEKLFF. The CDR3 DNA follows: TGTGCCAGCAGCCGATCAACAGGGTGGGATGAAAAACTGTTTTTT. The V call is TRBV7-9, the J call TRBJ1-4, with D tentatively TRBD1 (6 bases). Germline V gene sequence: CDR1 SEHNR, CDR2 FQNEAQ (reference sequence). The CDR3 runs 15 residues. With 5 bases removed from V and 6 bases from J, the gap between germline ends came to 16 bases.

The rearrangement links TRBV2 to TRBJ2-5; D perhaps matches TRBD2 (5 bases). V was shortened by 2 bases and J by 5 bases, with 12 bases between the two germline ends. This CDR3 contains 14 residues. Germline V gene sequence: CDR1 SNHLY, CDR2 FYNNEI. The CDR3 DNA follows: TGTGCCAGCAGTGAACTCGTCAGGAGGGAGACCCAGTACTTC. This encodes CASSELVRRETQYF.

This clonotype was counted many times. The chain joins TRBV7-2 to TRBJ2-3; a possible D gene is TRBD1 (6 bases). The CDR3 contains 15 residues. CDR1 and CDR2 (germline): SGHTA, FQGNSA. V lost 5 bases and J 2 bases, leaving 14 bases between the germline ends. The CDR3 region has the DNA TGTGCCAGCAGCACAGGACAGCTAACCACAGATACGCAGTATTTT. Protein sequence: CASSTGQLTTDTQYF.

The chain has TRBV4-3 and TRBJ1-1; no firm D call. The germline V gene encodes CDR1 LGHNA and CDR2 YSLEER. Trimming took off 0 bases at V and 1 base at J, with 9 bases between the two ends. This CDR3 comprises 15 residues. The CDR3 here is CASSQDGSSNTEAFF. The CDR3 DNA is TGCGCCAGCAGCCAAGATGGAAGTTCGAACACTGAAGCTTTCTTT.

This clonotype was observed a few times. This sequence joins TRBV7-2 and TRBJ2-5; D gene ambiguous. CDR3 length: 15 residues. The germline gives CDR1 SGHTA, CDR2 FQGNSA. Trimming took off 6 bases at V and 4 bases at J, with 18 bases between the two ends. The CDR3 sequence is CASSPRSRIGETQYF. The CDR3 DNA is TGTGCCAGCAGTCCCCGCTCGCGGATAGGAGAGACCCAGTACTTC.

This rearrangement joins TRBV6-6 to TRBJ2-3; a possible D gene is TRBD2 (5 bases). CDR1 is MNHNY and CDR2 is SVGAGI in the germline V gene (reference sequence). The CDR3 covers 16 residues. V shed 5 bases and J shed 2 bases, with 17 bases lying between them. The CDR3 DNA is TGTGCCAGCAGTGGCCTTGGGAGTCCCTCCACAGATACGCAGTATTTT. It yields the protein CASSGLGSPSTDTQYF.

This clonotype was recorded once. The V and J genes are TRBV5-6 and TRBJ2-6; 11 bases map to TRBD1. The CDR3 loop spans 15 amino acids. Germline-derived CDR1 and CDR2 are SGHDT and YYEEEE. V lost 3 bases, J lost 4 bases, and 0 bases stayed unmatched. In nucleotides, the CDR3 is TGTGCCAGCAGCTGGGACAGGGGGGGGGCCAACGTCCTGACTTTC. Its protein is CASSWDRGGANVLTF.

V is TRBV19 and J is TRBJ2-3, with a weak D call TRBD1 (6 bases). This CDR3 region has 14 residues. The ends were cut back, 8 bases at V and 0 bases at J, with 12 bases in the middle. The V gene's germline CDR1 is LNHDA and CDR2 SQIVND (reference sequence). CDR3 sequence reads: CASRLQGSTDTQYF. For the CDR3, the DNA is TGTGCCAGTCGATTACAGGGTAGCACAGATACGCAGTATTTT. Full variable domain (remainder filled in from reference TRBV19 and TRBJ2-3): DGGITQSPKYLFRKEGQNVTLSCEQNLNHDAMYWYRQDPGQGLRLIYYSQIVNDFQKGDIAEGYSVSREKKESFPLTVTSAQKNPTAFYLCASRLQGSTDTQYFGPGTRLTVL.

Only a few counts were recorded for this clonotype. V usage is TRBV7-8 and J usage is TRBJ1-1; D not certain. Germline V gives CDR1 SGHVS, CDR2 FQNEAQ. Trimming took off 1 base at V and 6 bases at J, with 6 bases between the two ends. The CDR3 extends over 12 amino acids. The CDR3 sequence: CASSLGEAEAFF. In DNA, the CDR3 is TGTGCCAGCAGCTTAGGAGAGGCTGAAGCTTTCTTT.

This clonotype was found a few times. The chain has TRBV7-2 and TRBJ2-3; tentative D call: TRBD1 (6 bases). Germline V gene sequence: CDR1 SGHTA, CDR2 FQGNSA. This CDR3 has 15 amino acids. V shed 6 bases and J shed 5 bases, with 18 bases lying between them. CDR3 region: CASSPTGSVGDTQYF. In DNA form, the CDR3 reads TGTGCCAGCAGTCCAACAGGGTCTGTCGGAGATACGCAGTATTTT. Variable domain in full (rest from reference TRBV7-2 and TRBJ2-3): GAGVSQSPSNKVTEKGKDVELRCDPISGHTALYWYRQSLGQGLEFLIYFQGNSAPDKSGLPSDRFSAERTGGSVSTLTIQRTQQEDSAVYLCASSPTGSVGDTQYFGPGTRLTVL.

This clonotype was observed a few times. The gene calls are TRBV11-2 and TRBJ2-3; TRBD1 aligns across 10 bases. After removal of 5 bases from V and 5 bases from J, the junction contained 7 bases not matched to a gene. CDR3 size: 15 residues. Germline CDR1 SGHAT, CDR2 FQNNGV. The CDR3 DNA reads TGTGCCAGCAGCCCCCCCGACAGGGGGCTAGATACGCAGTATTTT. Translation gives CASSPPDRGLDTQYF.

This chain joins TRBV19 and TRBJ1-1, with D possibly matching TRBD1 (6 bases). CDR3 length equals 14 residues. CDR1 and CDR2 (germline): LNHDA, SQIVND (reference sequence). V lost 5 bases and J 5 bases, leaving 15 bases between the germline ends. The CDR3 bases are TGTGCCAGTAGTGCCTACAGGGAAGGGACTGAAGCTTTCTTT. It encodes CASSAYREGTEAFF.